One and the same sample provided the 10 T cell receptor beta chains below, sequenced in a study of T cells in localized non-small cell lung cancer. Sequencing used immunoSEQ multiplex PCR; TCRdb keeps in-frame clones, though not all of them. This sample yields about 33,000 clones, of which 91% are seen a single time; approximately 5% belongs to the top ten. This specimen was PBMCs, taken before any cancer treatment. These receptors all come from a man aged 40 to 75 with stage II lung adenocarcinoma.

V and J are TRBV5-6 and TRBJ2-6; D gene uncertain. The CDR3 spans 15 residues. Per germline, CDR1 SGHDT and CDR2 YYEEEE. Deletions cut 5 bases from V and 0 bases from J, with 9 bases between. The CDR3 is CASSIRISGANVLTF. CDR3 DNA sequence: TGTGCCAGCAGTATCAGAATCTCTGGGGCCAACGTCCTGACTTTC.

The genes are TRBV11-2 and TRBJ2-5; D is ambiguous. Trimming took 5 bases from V and 2 from J, leaving 15 bases between them. CDR3 length: 15 residues. Germline lookup yields CDR1 SGHAT and CDR2 FQNNGV. CDR3 in amino acids: CASSRGPRTQETQYF. CDR3 nucleotides: TGTGCCAGCAGCCGCGGACCCCGGACGCAAGAGACCCAGTACTTC.

The V and J genes are TRBV19 and TRBJ2-4; D not certain. V was clipped by 2 bases and J by 0 bases, with 5 bases between them. Germline loops: CDR1 LNHDA, CDR2 SQIVND (reference sequence). This CDR3 region has 14 residues. CDR3 nucleotides: TGTGCCAGTAGTATATCAGTAGCCAAAAACATTCAGTACTTC. It yields the protein CASSISVAKNIQYF.

V usage is TRBV2 and J usage is TRBJ2-1; D is uncertain. The CDR3 has 11 residues. V lost 1 base and J lost 8, with 3 bases in between. Germline loops: CDR1 SNHLY, CDR2 FYNNEI. This chain's CDR3 is CASSEGYEQFF. CDR3 in DNA: TGTGCCAGCAGTGAAGGTTATGAGCAGTTCTTC.

The CDR3 here is CASSFLAGNEQYF. The CDR3 DNA follows: TGTGCCAGCAGCTTCCTCGCAGGGAACGAGCAGTACTTC. This chain connects TRBV11-2 to TRBJ2-7; possible D gene TRBD1, 5 bases. The CDR3 spans 13 residues. Trimming left V 3 bases short and J 5 bases short, with 11 bases between. In germline, CDR1 is SGHAT, CDR2 FQNNGV. The entire variable domain, with the rest obtained from reference TRBV11-2 and TRBJ2-7, is as follows: EAGVAQSPRYKIIEKRQSVAFWCNPISGHATLYWYQQILGQGPKLLIQFQNNGVVDDSQLPKDRFSAERLKGVDSTLKIQPAKLEDSAVYLCASSFLAGNEQYFGPGTRLTVT.

The chain links TRBV7-3 to TRBJ1-1; D remains unclear. Between the trimmed V and J ends, which lost 6 bases and 2 bases, there was a span of 16 bases. The CDR3 covers 15 residues. Germline V gene lookup returns CDR1 SGHTA and CDR2 FQGTGA. CDR3 in DNA: TGTGCCAGCAGTAATGCCGCGGCAGTCAACACTGAAGCTTTCTTT. It codes for CASSNAAAVNTEAFF.

The rearrangement joins TRBV28 to TRBJ2-1, with TRBD2 matching 8 bases. Germline-derived CDR1 and CDR2 are MDHEN and SYDVKM. Trimming at V came to 6 bases and at J to 1 base, leaving 5 bases not matched to a gene. CDR3 length: 15 residues. CDR3 sequence: CASSSSGSSYNEQFF. As DNA, the CDR3 is TGTGCCAGCAGCTCCAGCGGGAGTTCCTACAATGAGCAGTTCTTC.

The chain couples TRBV27 to TRBJ1-1; no reliable D call. Trimming left V 3 bases short and J 1 base short, with 9 bases between. The CDR3 contains 14 residues. Germline V gene data show CDR1 as MNHEY and CDR2 as SMNVEV (reference sequence). The CDR3 DNA is TGTGCCAGCAGTTTTCTGGGGTGGAACACTGAAGCTTTCTTT. Encoded protein: CASSFLGWNTEAFF.

The chain uses TRBV28 and TRBJ2-1; 7 bases are a match to TRBD1. V shed 9 bases and J 7 bases; nucleotides not matched to a gene: 12. Germline lookup yields CDR1 MDHEN and CDR2 SYDVKM. The CDR3 runs 14 residues. The CDR3 is CASSFRGRGNEQFF. CDR3 DNA: TGTGCCAGTTCCTTCCGAGGCAGGGGGAATGAGCAGTTCTTC.

This chain links TRBV9 with TRBJ2-7; D is unclear. This CDR3 region has 15 residues. From germline, CDR1 is SGDLS and CDR2 YYNGEE. The V and J ends lost 0 bases and 5 bases respectively, with 15 bases between them. The CDR3 nucleotides are TGTGCCAGCAGCGTAGGGACCACGACTGGGGACGAGCAGTACTTC. Its translation: CASSVGTTTGDEQYF.